The rows below give T cell receptor beta chains drawn from one sample of a study of sequential checkpoint blockade in melanoma. The assay was immunoSEQ multiplex PCR, and TCRdb's table has in-frame clones only and misses some. Of approximately 29,000 clones in the sample, 75% to 85% are singletons; the top ten hold less than 20%. The sample in question was CD8+ T cells sorted from blood (inferred from file names), obtained from a patient given nivolumab and ipilimumab in sequence. The origin of the receptors is a human donor with melanoma. The CDR3 runs from the conserved cysteine through the conserved F or W. A D gene is named only where the DNA matches it firmly. Size is omitted from some rows. Given values are once, few, many or a class for expanded clones.

TRBJ1-2 | - | - | TRBV29-1 | CSVESRYGYTF | TGCAGCGTTGAATCGCGGTATGGCTACACCTTC
TRBJ2-7 | - | - | TRBV7-9 | CASSSHGEQYF | TGTGCCAGCAGCTCTCACGGCGAGCAGTACTTC
TRBJ2-7 | - | - | TRBV21-1 | CASSNKPRVPYYEQYF | TGTGCCAGCAGCAACAAACCCCGGGTCCCATACTACGAGCAGTACTTC
TRBJ2-3 | - | few | TRBV6-4 | CASSDSPSDTQYF | TGTGCCAGCAGTGACTCCCCCTCAGATACGCAGTATTTT
TRBJ2-1 | TRBD2 | - | TRBV7-9 | CASSPVRGGYNEQFF | TGTGCCAGCAGCCCCGTACGGGGGGGTTACAATGAGCAGTTCTTC
TRBJ2-1 | TRBD2 | - | TRBV4-3 | CASSQVAGGPYEQFF | TGCGCCAGCAGCCAGGTAGCGGGGGGGCCGTATGAGCAGTTCTTC
TRBJ1-1 | TRBD1 | - | TRBV5-5 | CASSLTGVPTEAFF | TGTGCCAGCAGCTTGACAGGGGTGCCGACTGAAGCTTTCTTT
TRBJ2-1 | TRBD2 | - | TRBV7-2 | CASSQLSGGAVDEQFF | TGTGCCAGCAGCCAACTGAGCGGGGGGGCCGTGGATGAGCAGTTCTTC
TRBJ2-5 | - | - | TRBV27 | CASSAGPQETQYF | TGTGCCAGTTCCGCGGGGCCTCAAGAGACCCAGTACTTC
TRBJ1-2 | - | - | TRBV10-3 | CASGANYGYTF | TGTGCCAGCGGGGCTAACTATGGCTACACCTTC
TRBJ1-1 | - | - | TRBV27 | CASSFTGASEAFF | TGTGCCAGCAGTTTTACGGGTGCCTCTGAAGCTTTCTTT
TRBJ1-4 | - | - | TRBV19 | CASQATATNEKLFF | TGTGCCAGCCAAGCCACCGCAACTAATGAAAAACTGTTTTTT
TRBJ1-2 | - | - | TRBV4-3 | CASSQPGSYGYTF | TGCGCCAGCAGCCAACCAGGGTCGTATGGCTACACCTTC
TRBJ1-2 | - | - | TRBV6-1 | CASRDVAAGGYTF | TGTGCCAGCAGGGACGTAGCCGCGGGAGGCTACACCTTC
TRBJ2-7 | - | - | TRBV4-1 | CASSQEGDGGPYEQYF | TGCGCCAGCAGCCAAGAGGGAGACGGGGGTCCCTACGAGCAGTACTTC
TRBJ2-4 | TRBD2 | - | TRBV6-7 | CASSYPFTGGRGAKNIQYF | TGTGCCAGCAGTTACCCATTCACGGGGGGGAGGGGGGCCAAAAACATTCAGTACTTC
TRBJ1-2 | - | once | TRBV19 | CASSIGPGISGYTF | TGTGCCAGTAGTATAGGGCCCGGGATTAGTGGCTACACCTTC
TRBJ1-2 | - | - | TRBV7-2 | CASSLYGLYGYTF | TGTGCCAGCAGCTTATATGGCCTCTATGGCTACACCTTC
TRBJ2-7 | TRBD2 | few | TRBV28 | CASSSRSGIDEQYF | TGTGCCAGCAGTTCACGTAGCGGGATCGACGAGCAGTACTTC
TRBJ2-3 | TRBD1 | - | TRBV2 | CASSEAGDRETDTQYF | TGTGCCAGCAGTGAAGCGGGGGACAGGGAAACAGATACGCAGTATTTT
TRBJ2-1 | TRBD2 | few | TRBV7-2 | CASSGGGRVYNEQFF | TGTGCCAGCAGCGGGGGGGGTAGGGTTTACAATGAGCAGTTCTTC
TRBJ2-1 | TRBD1 | - | TRBV7-6 | CASSSRDRVYNEQFF | TGTGCCAGCAGCTCCCGGGACAGGGTATACAATGAGCAGTTCTTC
TRBJ1-1 | - | - | TRBV28 | CASSLGGPNTEAFF | TGTGCCAGCAGTTTAGGAGGCCCGAACACTGAAGCTTTCTTT
TRBJ2-7 | - | once | TRBV9 | CASSVGRGSRNQNEQYF | TGTGCCAGCAGCGTAGGTAGGGGGAGCAGGAATCAGAACGAGCAGTACTTC
TRBJ2-3 | - | - | TRBV19 | CASSIALAGGTDTQYF | TGTGCCAGTAGTATCGCCTTGGCAGGGGGCACAGATACGCAGTATTTT
TRBJ2-2 | - | - | TRBV21-1 | CATSCEPNTGELFF | TGTGCCACCTCCTGCGAGCCCAACACCGGGGAGCTGTTTTTT
TRBJ1-3 | - | - | TRBV19 | CASIPPRAHGNTIYF | TGTGCCAGTATACCCCCGAGGGCTCATGGAAACACCATATATTTT
TRBJ2-7 | TRBD2 | - | TRBV5-4 | CASSLGTSGAYEQYF | TGTGCCAGCAGCTTAGGGACTAGCGGGGCCTACGAGCAGTACTTC
TRBJ2-4 | TRBD2 | - | TRBV4-3 | CASSQDRTSGSIIQYF | TGCGCCAGCAGCCAAGATCGGACTAGCGGGAGTATCATTCAGTACTTC
TRBJ2-2 | TRBD2 | - | TRBV6-4 | CASSEGGNAGELFF | TGTGCCAGCAGTGAGGGGGGGAACGCCGGGGAGCTGTTTTTT
TRBJ2-7 | TRBD1 | - | TRBV9 | CASTPGQGNYEQYF | TGTGCCAGCACTCCGGGACAGGGGAACTACGAGCAGTACTTC
TRBJ1-5 | TRBD1 | - | TRBV9 | CASSPGGAGQPQHF | TGTGCCAGCAGCCCAGGGGGCGCGGGACAGCCCCAGCATTTT
TRBJ1-3 | - | few | TRBV6-1 | CASSEELGGPGNTIYF | TGTGCCAGCAGTGAAGAATTGGGGGGTCCTGGAAACACCATATATTTT
TRBJ2-7 | TRBD1 | - | TRBV13 | CASSLRDSYEQYF | TGTGCCAGCAGCCTTAGGGACAGCTACGAGCAGTACTTC
TRBJ2-7 | - | - | TRBV28 | CASSFSIRGPSYEQYF | TGTGCCAGCAGTTTTTCTATCCGGGGTCCGTCCTACGAGCAGTACTTC
TRBJ1-1 | - | - | TRBV28 | CASRPVMNTEAFF | TGTGCCAGCCGTCCCGTTATGAACACTGAAGCTTTCTTT
TRBJ1-1 | TRBD1 | - | TRBV4-1 | CASSQDLRGLAEAFF | TGCGCCAGCAGCCAAGATCTAAGGGGGCTGGCTGAAGCTTTCTTT
TRBJ2-5 | TRBD2 | - | TRBV5-8 | CASSFGLAGGPGETQYF | TGTGCCAGCAGCTTCGGACTGGCGGGAGGGCCGGGGGAGACCCAGTACTTC
TRBJ2-7 | TRBD2 | - | TRBV28 | CASSPREGIDEQYF | TGTGCCAGCAGCCCGAGGGAGGGTATCGACGAGCAGTACTTC
TRBJ1-2 | - | - | TRBV21-1 | CAAMRGGGGYTF | TGTGCCGCCATGCGGGGGGGCGGCGGCTACACCTTC
TRBJ2-4 | - | - | TRBV2 | CASSEKGSGLIQYF | TGTGCCAGCAGTGAAAAGGGCTCAGGACTTATTCAGTACTTC
TRBJ2-7 | TRBD2 | - | TRBV7-8 | CASSPRGSGSPYEQYF | TGTGCCAGCAGCCCCCGCGGGAGCGGGTCCCCCTACGAGCAGTACTTC
TRBJ1-1 | - | once | TRBV29-1 | CSVEDNRREAFF | TGCAGCGTTGAAGATAACAGGCGAGAAGCTTTCTTT
TRBJ1-1 | TRBD1 | - | TRBV7-8 | CASSSGTGSTEAFF | TGTGCCAGCAGCTCCGGGACAGGGTCGACTGAAGCTTTCTTT
TRBJ1-1 | - | - | TRBV4-1 | CASSQTTGTTEAFF | TGCGCCAGCAGCCAAACCACAGGAACCACTGAAGCTTTCTTT
TRBJ2-5 | TRBD2 | - | TRBV27 | CASSLSSGGSQETQYF | TGTGCCAGCAGTTTGAGTAGCGGGGGGTCTCAAGAGACCCAGTACTTC
TRBJ2-5 | TRBD2 | - | TRBV7-7 | CASSPTSGEVETQYF | TGTGCCAGCAGCCCTACTAGCGGGGAGGTAGAGACCCAGTACTTC
TRBJ2-2 | - | - | TRBV6-5 | CASSGRETGELFF | TGTGCCAGCAGTGGCCGGGAAACCGGGGAGCTGTTTTTT
TRBJ2-7 | - | - | TRBV10-1 | CASSDFYEQYF | TGCGCCAGCAGTGACTTCTACGAGCAGTACTTC
TRBJ1-4 | - | - | TRBV7-6 | CASSPPGDEKLFF | TGTGCCAGCAGCCCGCCCGGGGATGAAAAACTGTTTTTT
TRBJ2-1 | TRBD2 | - | TRBV28 | CASSFSLAELSYNEQFF | TGTGCCAGCAGTTTCTCCCTAGCGGAATTATCCTACAATGAGCAGTTCTTC
TRBJ2-1 | TRBD2 | - | TRBV6-4 | CASSAGPSGSYNEQFF | TGTGCCAGCAGTGCAGGACCTAGCGGGTCCTACAATGAGCAGTTCTTC
TRBJ2-1 | - | once | TRBV6-6 | CASSLLDNEQFF | TGTGCCAGCAGCCTCCTTGACAATGAGCAGTTCTTC
TRBJ1-1 | - | few | TRBV2 | CASKIAGFGEAFF | TGTGCCAGCAAGATCGCAGGGTTCGGTGAAGCTTTCTTT
TRBJ1-4 | TRBD1 | few | TRBV7-9 | CASTQGVGDEKLFF | TGTGCCAGCACCCAGGGGGTGGGTGATGAAAAACTGTTTTTT
TRBJ1-6 | - | - | TRBV21-1 | CASSRQVSSYNSPLHF | TGTGCCAGCAGTAGACAGGTAAGCTCCTATAATTCACCCCTCCACTTT
TRBJ1-4 | - | - | TRBV4-3 | CASSQDWRGGGWEKLFF | TGCGCCAGCAGCCAAGATTGGCGGGGAGGAGGGTGGGAAAAACTGTTTTTT
TRBJ1-2 | - | - | TRBV4-2 | CASSQEAYYGYTF | TGTGCCAGCAGCCAAGAGGCCTACTATGGCTACACCTTC
TRBJ2-1 | - | - | TRBV4-1 | CASSQNLGTEQFF | TGCGCCAGCAGCCAAAACCTCGGGACAGAGCAGTTCTTC